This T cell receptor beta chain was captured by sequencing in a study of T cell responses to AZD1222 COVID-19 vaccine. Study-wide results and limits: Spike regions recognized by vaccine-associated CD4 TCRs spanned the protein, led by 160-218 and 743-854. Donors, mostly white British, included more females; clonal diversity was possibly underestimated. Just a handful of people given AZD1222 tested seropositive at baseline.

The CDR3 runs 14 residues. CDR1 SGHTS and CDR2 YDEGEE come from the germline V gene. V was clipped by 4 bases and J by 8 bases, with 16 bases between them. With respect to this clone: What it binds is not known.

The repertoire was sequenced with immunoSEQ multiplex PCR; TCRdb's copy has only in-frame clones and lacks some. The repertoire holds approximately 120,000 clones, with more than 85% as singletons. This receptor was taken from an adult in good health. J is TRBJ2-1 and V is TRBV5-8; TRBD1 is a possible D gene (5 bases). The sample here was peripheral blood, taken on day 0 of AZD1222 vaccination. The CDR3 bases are TGTGCCAGCAGCCGACAAATAGGGGTTGATGAGCAGTTCTTC. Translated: CASSRQIGVDEQFF.